This passage covers 21 T cell receptor beta chains from one sample sequenced in a study of CD8+CD57+ T cells in acquired aplastic anemia. Genomic DNA, the template, was used for profiling of the TCR beta VDJ and CDR3. TCRdb re-called the reads through MiXCR, storing one row per CDR3 protein. The repertoire holds hundreds of thousands of distinct CDR3 sequences, with 55% to 75% as singletons. Sequenced material: sorted CD4+, CD8+, or CD8+CD57+ T cells (not recorded which) from PBMCs. The receptors shown here come from a human donor in good health, serving as a control.

About this clonotype: One end of the junction does not line up with germline, which may come from a read error. The chain employs TRBV5-1 and TRBJ1-2; D unresolved. The CDR3 runs 13 residues. The germline CDR1 and CDR2 sequences are SGHRS and YFSETQ. The CDR3 DNA follows: TGTGCCAGCAGCTCGCTTGTCGGCTATGGCTACACCTTC. This translates into CASSSLVGYGYTF.

This clonotype was counted at least ten times. J is TRBJ1-3 and V is TRBV9; 9 nucleotides agree with TRBD1. The CDR3 length is 16 residues. V lost 4 bases and J lost 6; bases outside the gene matches: 11. Germline values: CDR1 SGDLS, CDR2 YYNGEE. CDR3 nucleotide sequence: TGTGCCAGCAGCTTCCGGGGACAGGGACCCTCAAACACCATATATTTT. Residues: CASSFRGQGPSNTIYF.

Concerning this clonotype itself: A single base separates this from a much larger clone, so it may be a read error. The chain employs TRBV10-3 and TRBJ2-5; tentatively, D is TRBD1 (6 bases). This CDR3 region has 15 residues. Germline-derived CDR1 and CDR2 are ENHRY and SYGVKD. The CDR3 is CASSDQEQGLETQYF. CDR3 sequence (DNA): TGTGCCAGCAGTGACCAGGAACAGGGCTTAGAGACCCAGTACTTC.

There are many counts of this clonotype. V usage is TRBV2 and J usage is TRBJ1-1; weak D call: TRBD1 (5 bases). Deletions cut 6 bases from V and 1 base from J, with 12 bases between. Germline V gene lookup returns CDR1 SNHLY and CDR2 FYNNEI. The CDR3 extends over 14 amino acids. The CDR3 sequence is CASSGLTANTEAFF. CDR3 nucleotide sequence: TGTGCCAGCAGCGGGCTGACAGCGAACACTGAAGCTTTCTTT.

Notes on this clonotype: Compared with germline, one end of the junction differs, possibly owing to a read error. The rearrangement uses TRBV20-1 and TRBJ1-1; no clear D gene. Germline CDR1 and CDR2: DFQATT and SNEGSKA (reference sequence). CDR3 length: 11 amino acids. CDR3 sequence reads: CSPGRCAPTIF. CDR3 bases: TGCAGTCCAGGACGGTGCGCTCCAACGATCTTT.

The sample holds one count of this clonotype. Here the CDR3 reads CSAYTGACYDTGELFF. Written as DNA, the CDR3 is TGCAGTGCTTACACAGGGGCCTGTTACGACACCGGGGAGCTGTTTTTT. This chain connects TRBV20-1 to TRBJ2-2, with 7 bases that match TRBD1. Unmatched junction bases numbered 12, after V lost 5 bases and J lost 3 bases. The CDR3 length is 16 residues. Germline loops: CDR1 DFQATT, CDR2 SNEGSKA (reference sequence).

About this clonotype: A junction end diverges from the germline sequence, so it may reflect a read error. The chain couples TRBV7-3 to TRBJ2-2; possible D gene TRBD2, 6 bases. The CDR3 consists of 12 residues. Germline V CDR1 and CDR2: SGHTA, FQGTGA. This CDR3 reads CASSSSTGGLFF. CDR3 nucleotides: TGTGCCAGCAGTTCGTCTACCGGGGGGCTGTTTTTT.

This clonotype was observed many times. The chain has TRBV12-3 or TRBV12-4 and TRBJ1-2; 7 bases line up with TRBD1. Unmatched junction bases numbered 1, after V lost 5 bases and J lost 4 bases. This CDR3 comprises 12 residues. CDR3 in amino acids: CASSRDSYGYTF. For the CDR3, the DNA is TGTGCCAGCAGTCGGGACAGCTATGGCTACACCTTC.

In this sample, this clonotype turned up once. V gene TRBV9 combines with J gene TRBJ1-1; D is unclear. Germline CDR1 is SGDLS and CDR2 is YYNGEE. The CDR3 is 12 amino acids. V lost 6 bases to trimming and J lost 2 bases, with 8 bases between them. CDR3 in amino acids: CASKVLNTEAFF. In nucleotides, the CDR3 is TGTGCCAGCAAAGTTCTTAACACTGAAGCTTTCTTT.

Of note for this clonotype: Here the CDR3 omits its conserved ending phenylalanine or tryptophan, so a read error is the likely source. The DNA is omitted, as the CDR3 cannot be located on it reliably, and the CDR3 follows TCRdb's listing. The genes are TRBV7-9 and TRBJ1-2. Per the germline V gene, CDR1 is SEHNR and CDR2 is FQNEAQ (reference sequence). A total of 13 residues make up the CDR3, ends included. CDR3 sequence reads: CASSLADTQYFGP.

The chain has TRBV7-2 and TRBJ1-4, with a tentative D call TRBD1 (5 bases). The germline gives CDR1 SGHTA, CDR2 FQGNSA. The CDR3 contains 21 residues. V was cut by 1 base and J by 2 bases, with 26 bases left in between. The CDR3 nucleotides read TGTGCCAGCAGCTTAGTAGGCACCGGGACTAGCGGGGGGGAGACTAATGAAAAACTGTTTTTT. Its translation: CASSLVGTGTSGGETNEKLFF.

V is TRBV20-1 and J is TRBJ2-1; 11 nucleotides line up with TRBD2. Near its end, the DNA agrees better with TRBJ2-5, so the J call may be wrong. This CDR3 region has 17 residues. The V gene's germline CDR1 is DFQATT and CDR2 SNEGSKA (reference sequence). The CDR3 here is CSARELLAGGLQETQYF. For the CDR3, the DNA is TGCAGTGCTAGAGAGTTGCTAGCGGGGGGCCTTCAGGAGACCCAGTACTTC.

There are many counts of this clonotype. The chain couples TRBV6-1 to TRBJ1-3; D call uncertain. Between the trimmed V and J ends, which lost 1 base and 0 bases, there was a span of 7 bases. This CDR3 is built from 15 residues. Germline V CDR1 and CDR2: MNHNS, SASEGT. CDR3 loop: CASSEVQHSGNTIYF. The DNA for the CDR3 is TGTGCCAGCAGTGAAGTGCAGCACTCTGGAAACACCATATATTTT.

To note about this clonotype: The conserved final phenylalanine or tryptophan is absent from the CDR3, which likely points to a read error. No DNA is shown, since the ends of the CDR3 on it are uncertain; the CDR3 is the one TCRdb lists. The gene calls are TRBV7-9 and TRBJ1-6; no check of the table's D call, TRBD1, against the DNA was made. Germline V CDR1 and CDR2: SEHNR, FQNEAQ (reference sequence). The CDR3 is made up of 14 amino acids, end residues included. The CDR3 region is CASSLAPDRKQLEL.

The rearrangement joins TRBV7-2 to TRBJ2-7; D may match TRBD1 or TRBD2 (6 bases each). Germline assignment: CDR1 SGHTA and CDR2 FQGNSA. This CDR3 is built from 15 residues. V was trimmed by 4 bases and J by 2 bases, leaving 15 bases between them. The CDR3 loop reads CASSSVTEGAYEQYF. CDR3 nucleotides: TGTGCCAGCAGCTCGGTGACGGAGGGGGCCTACGAGCAGTACTTC.

This clonotype was detected many times. This sequence joins TRBV7-2 and TRBJ1-1, with D possibly TRBD1 on 6 matching bases. Germline CDR1 and CDR2: SGHTA and FQGNSA. V lost 6 bases, J lost 5 bases, and 13 bases lay in between. The CDR3 contains 13 residues. CDR3 protein: CASSLKGGTEAFF. As DNA, the CDR3 is TGTGCCAGCAGTTTAAAAGGGGGGACTGAAGCTTTCTTT. Using reference TRBV7-2 and TRBJ1-1 for the parts outside the CDR3, the full variable domain is GAGVSQSPSNKVTEKGKDVELRCDPISGHTALYWYRQSLGQGLEFLIYFQGNSAPDKSGLPSDRFSAERTGGSVSTLTIQRTQQEDSAVYLCASSLKGGTEAFFGQGTRLTVV.

The sample holds many counts of this clonotype. The chain couples TRBV12-3 or TRBV12-4 to TRBJ1-2; D gene uncertain. This CDR3 region has 14 residues. V shed 3 bases and J shed 5 bases, with 13 bases lying between them. The CDR3 sequence: CASSFRVLKYGYTF. CDR3 DNA: TGTGCCAGCAGTTTTCGGGTCCTGAAATATGGCTACACCTTC.

The chain carries TRBV7-2 and TRBJ1-6; D uncertain. The germline V gene encodes CDR1 SGHTA and CDR2 FQGNSA. This CDR3 comprises 14 residues. Between the trimmed V and J ends, which lost 7 bases and 5 bases, there was a span of 12 bases. The CDR3 loop reads CASTLGIDNSPLHF. CDR3 bases: TGTGCCAGCACCCTCGGCATCGATAATTCACCCCTCCACTTT.

On this clonotype itself: Because the CDR3 is missing its conserved closing phenylalanine or tryptophan, this is likely a read error. The DNA is omitted, as the CDR3 cannot be located on it reliably, and the CDR3 follows TCRdb's listing. J is TRBJ2-3 and V is TRBV24-1; TRBD1 reflects the table's D call only, with no check against the DNA. With termini counted, the CDR3 has 17 amino acids. Germline values: CDR1 KGHDR, CDR2 SFDVKD. CDR3 loop: CATSERALGETFGTQTI.

This clonotype was detected only once. This chain links TRBV5-1 with TRBJ2-5; maybe TRBD2 (5 bases). V was shortened by 2 bases and J by 10 bases, with 15 bases between the two germline ends. CDR3 length equals 13 residues. Germline CDR1 is SGHRS and CDR2 is YFSETQ. The CDR3 region is CASSLSLNGDQYF. The DNA of the CDR3 is TGCGCCAGCAGCTTATCCCTGAACGGGGACCAGTACTTC.

The chain has TRBV15 and TRBJ2-1, with TRBD1 identical over 8 bases. CDR3 size: 14 residues. Germline V gives CDR1 LNHNV, CDR2 YYDKDF (reference sequence). Trimming at V came to 10 bases and at J to 9 bases, leaving 14 bases not matched to a gene. The CDR3 is CASSSQQGASEQFF. The CDR3 DNA reads as TGTGCCAGTAGCAGCCAGCAGGGGGCAAGTGAGCAGTTCTTC.